A selection of T cell receptor beta chains follows, all from one sample in a study of CD8+ T cells in alopecia areata. Measured with immunoSEQ multiplex PCR; TCRdb has only the in-frame clones, and not every one. The sample includes some 150,000 clones, around half of them seen just once. Sequencing used CD8+ T cells sorted from blood, obtained at week 0. These receptors originate from a human donor with alopecia areata. Both conserved end residues are part of each CDR3. Each record gives: V gene, D gene, J gene, clone size, CDR3 protein, CDR3 DNA. A D gene is named only where the DNA matches it firmly. Clone size is shown for a subset of rows, as once, few, many or a class of expanded clone.

V gene: TRBV29-1; D gene: TRBD2; J gene: TRBJ2-7; clone size: NA; CDR3 protein: CSVELAGRNYEQYF; CDR3 DNA: TGCAGCGTTGAGTTAGCGGGGCGAAACTACGAGCAGTACTTC
V gene: TRBV18; D gene: NA; J gene: TRBJ1-1; clone size: NA; CDR3 protein: CASSPEQGLYTEAFF; CDR3 DNA: TGTGCCAGCTCACCGGAGCAGGGGTTGTACACTGAAGCTTTCTTT
V gene: TRBV9; D gene: TRBD1; J gene: TRBJ2-3; clone size: NA; CDR3 protein: CASSVDGTDTTDTQYF; CDR3 DNA: TGTGCCAGCAGCGTAGACGGGACAGACACAACAGATACGCAGTATTTT
V gene: TRBV4-3; D gene: TRBD1; J gene: TRBJ1-2; clone size: few; CDR3 protein: CASSEDRARANYGYTF; CDR3 DNA: TGCGCCAGCAGCGAGGACAGGGCTCGGGCTAACTATGGCTACACCTTC
V gene: TRBV7-9; D gene: TRBD2; J gene: TRBJ2-3; clone size: NA; CDR3 protein: CASSLGSGGAAF; CDR3 DNA: TGTGCCAGCAGCTTAGGCAGCGGGGGGGCTGCATTT
V gene: TRBV29-1; D gene: TRBD2; J gene: TRBJ2-1; clone size: NA; CDR3 protein: CSVGAPGLAYNEQFF; CDR3 DNA: TGCAGCGTTGGGGCCCCGGGACTAGCCTACAATGAGCAGTTCTTC
V gene: TRBV13; D gene: NA; J gene: TRBJ2-3; clone size: NA; CDR3 protein: CASSLESTNTQYF; CDR3 DNA: TGTGCCAGCAGCTTGGAGAGCACTAATACGCAGTATTTT
V gene: TRBV5-1; D gene: NA; J gene: TRBJ2-7; clone size: NA; CDR3 protein: CASSLTSDYEQYF; CDR3 DNA: TGCGCCAGCAGCTTGACATCTGACTACGAGCAGTACTTC
V gene: TRBV5-1; D gene: TRBD1; J gene: TRBJ1-2; clone size: once; CDR3 protein: CASSPRTGYNYGYTF; CDR3 DNA: TGCGCCAGCAGCCCCCGGACAGGATATAACTATGGCTACACCTTC
V gene: TRBV5-1; D gene: TRBD1; J gene: TRBJ2-7; clone size: NA; CDR3 protein: CASSLGGTGAEQYF; CDR3 DNA: TGCGCCAGCAGCTTGGGCGGGACAGGGGCCGAGCAGTACTTC
V gene: TRBV5-1; D gene: TRBD1; J gene: TRBJ2-7; clone size: NA; CDR3 protein: CASSQGQGPYEQYF; CDR3 DNA: TGCGCCAGCAGCCAAGGACAGGGACCCTACGAGCAGTACTTC
V gene: TRBV6-5; D gene: NA; J gene: TRBJ1-1; clone size: NA; CDR3 protein: CASSYSSSGNTEAFF; CDR3 DNA: TGTGCCAGCAGTTACTCGAGTAGCGGGAACACTGAAGCTTTCTTT
V gene: TRBV5-1; D gene: TRBD1; J gene: TRBJ2-7; clone size: NA; CDR3 protein: CASSLKQGVFYEQYF; CDR3 DNA: TGCGCCAGCAGCTTGAAACAGGGGGTGTTCTACGAGCAGTACTTC
V gene: TRBV11-3; D gene: NA; J gene: TRBJ2-7; clone size: medium-sized; CDR3 protein: CASSLGAYEQYF; CDR3 DNA: TGTGCCAGCAGCTTAGGGGCCTACGAGCAGTACTTC
V gene: TRBV30; D gene: NA; J gene: TRBJ2-1; clone size: many; CDR3 protein: CAWNQGNNEQFF; CDR3 DNA: TGTGCCTGGAATCAGGGTAACAATGAGCAGTTCTTC
V gene: TRBV7-9; D gene: NA; J gene: TRBJ1-1; clone size: few; CDR3 protein: CASSNDTEAFF; CDR3 DNA: TGTGCCAGCAGCAATGACACTGAAGCTTTCTTT
V gene: TRBV27; D gene: NA; J gene: TRBJ1-4; clone size: NA; CDR3 protein: CASSLAARVPRPEKLFF; CDR3 DNA: TGTGCCAGCAGTTTAGCGGCTCGGGTTCCTCGTCCTGAAAAACTGTTTTTT
V gene: TRBV6-6; D gene: TRBD1; J gene: TRBJ1-2; clone size: few; CDR3 protein: CASSTTGDYGYTF; CDR3 DNA: TGTGCCAGCAGTACCACAGGGGACTATGGCTACACCTTC
V gene: TRBV7-6; D gene: NA; J gene: TRBJ2-7; clone size: once; CDR3 protein: CASSLAQTTGPGEQYF; CDR3 DNA: TGTGCCAGCAGCTTAGCCCAGACCACGGGGCCTGGCGAGCAGTACTTC
V gene: TRBV27; D gene: NA; J gene: TRBJ1-1; clone size: NA; CDR3 protein: CASSRGREDTEAFF; CDR3 DNA: TGTGCCAGCAGTCGTGGCAGGGAGGACACTGAAGCTTTCTTT
V gene: TRBV29-1; D gene: NA; J gene: TRBJ1-2; clone size: NA; CDR3 protein: CSVVGGFGYTF; CDR3 DNA: TGCAGCGTTGTCGGGGGATTTGGCTACACCTTC
V gene: TRBV27; D gene: TRBD1; J gene: TRBJ1-2; clone size: NA; CDR3 protein: CASSPRQGDYGYTF; CDR3 DNA: TGTGCCAGCAGTCCTCGACAGGGGGACTATGGCTACACCTTC
V gene: TRBV27; D gene: NA; J gene: TRBJ1-4; clone size: few; CDR3 protein: CASRKNEKLFF; CDR3 DNA: TGTGCCAGCAGAAAAAATGAAAAACTGTTTTTT
V gene: TRBV7-2; D gene: NA; J gene: TRBJ2-3; clone size: few; CDR3 protein: CASSLEYRVYSTDTQYF; CDR3 DNA: TGTGCCAGCAGCCTGGAATACCGGGTCTATAGCACAGATACGCAGTATTTT
V gene: TRBV27; D gene: NA; J gene: TRBJ1-4; clone size: NA; CDR3 protein: CASSQAAGFANEKLFF; CDR3 DNA: TGTGCCAGCAGCCAGGCCGCAGGGTTTGCTAATGAAAAACTGTTTTTT
V gene: TRBV4-3; D gene: TRBD1; J gene: TRBJ2-6; clone size: once; CDR3 protein: CASSQGMDREDGANVLTF; CDR3 DNA: TGCGCCAGCAGCCAAGGAATGGACAGGGAAGATGGGGCCAACGTCCTGACTTTC
V gene: TRBV29-1; D gene: NA; J gene: TRBJ1-3; clone size: few; CDR3 protein: CSVEGTTATSGNTIYF; CDR3 DNA: TGCAGCGTTGAAGGGACGACGGCAACTTCTGGAAACACCATATATTTT
V gene: TRBV2; D gene: NA; J gene: TRBJ2-3; clone size: few; CDR3 protein: CATYFTDTQYF; CDR3 DNA: TGTGCCACCTACTTCACAGATACGCAGTATTTT
V gene: TRBV5-4; D gene: NA; J gene: TRBJ2-1; clone size: NA; CDR3 protein: CASSPWGAEQFF; CDR3 DNA: TGTGCCAGCAGCCCGTGGGGCGCCGAGCAGTTCTTC
V gene: TRBV4-1; D gene: NA; J gene: TRBJ2-2; clone size: once; CDR3 protein: CASSPGVTNTGELFF; CDR3 DNA: TGCGCCAGCAGCCCTGGGGTAACGAACACCGGGGAGCTGTTTTTT
V gene: TRBV7-3; D gene: NA; J gene: TRBJ2-5; clone size: NA; CDR3 protein: CASSLSLGGLDQETQYF; CDR3 DNA: TGTGCCAGCAGCTTATCATTGGGCGGACTGGACCAAGAGACCCAGTACTTC
V gene: TRBV5-6; D gene: NA; J gene: TRBJ2-1; clone size: NA; CDR3 protein: CASSRRGRNEQFF; CDR3 DNA: TGTGCCAGCAGCCGGAGAGGCCGAAATGAGCAGTTCTTC
V gene: TRBV11-2; D gene: NA; J gene: TRBJ2-2; clone size: NA; CDR3 protein: CASSLGERELFF; CDR3 DNA: TGTGCCAGCAGCTTAGGAGAGCGGGAGCTGTTTTTT
V gene: TRBV7-9; D gene: NA; J gene: TRBJ2-1; clone size: few; CDR3 protein: CASSLAYEQFF; CDR3 DNA: TGTGCCAGCAGCTTAGCATATGAGCAGTTCTTC
V gene: TRBV30; D gene: NA; J gene: TRBJ1-2; clone size: NA; CDR3 protein: CASERESYGYTF; CDR3 DNA: TGTGCCTCCGAACGGGAATCCTATGGCTACACCTTC